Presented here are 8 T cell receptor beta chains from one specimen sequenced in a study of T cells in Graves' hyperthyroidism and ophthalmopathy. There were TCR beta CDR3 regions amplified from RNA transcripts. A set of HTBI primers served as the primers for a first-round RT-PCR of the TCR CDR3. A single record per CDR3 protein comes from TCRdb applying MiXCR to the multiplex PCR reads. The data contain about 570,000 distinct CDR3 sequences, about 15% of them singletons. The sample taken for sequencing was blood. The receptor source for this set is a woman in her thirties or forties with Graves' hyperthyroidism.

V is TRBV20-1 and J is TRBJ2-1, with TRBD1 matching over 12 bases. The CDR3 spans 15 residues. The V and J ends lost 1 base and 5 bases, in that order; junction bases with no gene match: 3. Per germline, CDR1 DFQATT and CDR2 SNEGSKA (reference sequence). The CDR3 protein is CSARVGTGGDNEQFF. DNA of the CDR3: TGCAGTGCTAGAGTGGGGACAGGGGGCGACAATGAGCAGTTCTTC.

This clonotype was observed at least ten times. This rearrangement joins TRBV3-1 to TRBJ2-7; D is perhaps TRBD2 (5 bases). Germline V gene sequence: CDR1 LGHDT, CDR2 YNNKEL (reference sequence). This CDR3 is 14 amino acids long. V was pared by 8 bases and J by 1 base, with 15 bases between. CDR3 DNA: TGTGCCAGCTGCACAGTGGACTCTTCCTACGAGCAGTACTTC. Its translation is CASCTVDSSYEQYF.

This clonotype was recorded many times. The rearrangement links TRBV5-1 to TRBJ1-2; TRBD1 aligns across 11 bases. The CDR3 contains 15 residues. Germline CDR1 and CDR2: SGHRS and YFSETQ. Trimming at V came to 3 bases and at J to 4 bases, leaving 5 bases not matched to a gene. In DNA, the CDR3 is TGCGCCAGCAGCTCCCGGACAGGGGGCGCCTATGGCTACACCTTC. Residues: CASSSRTGGAYGYTF. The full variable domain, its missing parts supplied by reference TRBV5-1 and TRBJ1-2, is KAGVTQTPRYLIKTRGQQVTLSCSPISGHRSVSWYQQTPGQGLQFLFEYFSETQRNKGNFPGRFSGRQFSNSRSEMNVSTLELGDSALYLCASSSRTGGAYGYTFGSGTRLTVV.

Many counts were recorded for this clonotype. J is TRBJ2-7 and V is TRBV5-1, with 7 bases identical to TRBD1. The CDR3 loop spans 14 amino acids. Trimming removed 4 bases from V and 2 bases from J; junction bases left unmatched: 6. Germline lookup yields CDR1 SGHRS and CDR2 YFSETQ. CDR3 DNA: TGCGCCAGCAGCCCTACAGGGGTGCCCTACGAGCAGTACTTC. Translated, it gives CASSPTGVPYEQYF.

CDR3 sequence: CATSASGAQPGKLFF. The CDR3 DNA is TGTGCCACCAGCGCCTCCGGGGCCCAACCTGGAAAACTGTTTTTT. The V and J genes are TRBV24-1 and TRBJ1-4, with D possibly being TRBD1 (5 bases). This CDR3 contains 15 residues. Trimming removed 7 bases at V and 10 bases at J, with 21 bases between. The V gene's germline CDR1 is KGHDR and CDR2 SFDVKD.

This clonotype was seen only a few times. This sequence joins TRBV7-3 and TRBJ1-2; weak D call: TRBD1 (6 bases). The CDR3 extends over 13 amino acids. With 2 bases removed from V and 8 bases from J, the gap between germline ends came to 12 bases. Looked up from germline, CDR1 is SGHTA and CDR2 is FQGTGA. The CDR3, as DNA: TGTGCCAGCAGCTTAGACAGGCGGTCGGGCTACACCTTC. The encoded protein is CASSLDRRSGYTF.

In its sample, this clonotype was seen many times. The CDR3: CASSLEQGNTDTQYF. The CDR3 coding sequence is TGCGCCAGCAGCTTGGAGCAGGGTAACACAGATACGCAGTATTTT. The chain employs TRBV5-1 and TRBJ2-3, with a possible D match to TRBD1 (5 bases). The ends were cut back, 0 bases at V and 2 bases at J, with 10 bases in the middle. The CDR3 is made up of 15 amino acids. The germline V gene encodes CDR1 SGHRS and CDR2 YFSETQ.

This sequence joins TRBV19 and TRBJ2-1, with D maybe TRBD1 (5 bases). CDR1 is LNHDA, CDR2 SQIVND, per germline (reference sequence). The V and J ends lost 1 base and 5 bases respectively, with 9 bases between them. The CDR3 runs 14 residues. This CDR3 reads CASSIGQGNNEQFF. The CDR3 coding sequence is TGTGCCAGTAGTATAGGCCAGGGAAACAATGAGCAGTTCTTC.